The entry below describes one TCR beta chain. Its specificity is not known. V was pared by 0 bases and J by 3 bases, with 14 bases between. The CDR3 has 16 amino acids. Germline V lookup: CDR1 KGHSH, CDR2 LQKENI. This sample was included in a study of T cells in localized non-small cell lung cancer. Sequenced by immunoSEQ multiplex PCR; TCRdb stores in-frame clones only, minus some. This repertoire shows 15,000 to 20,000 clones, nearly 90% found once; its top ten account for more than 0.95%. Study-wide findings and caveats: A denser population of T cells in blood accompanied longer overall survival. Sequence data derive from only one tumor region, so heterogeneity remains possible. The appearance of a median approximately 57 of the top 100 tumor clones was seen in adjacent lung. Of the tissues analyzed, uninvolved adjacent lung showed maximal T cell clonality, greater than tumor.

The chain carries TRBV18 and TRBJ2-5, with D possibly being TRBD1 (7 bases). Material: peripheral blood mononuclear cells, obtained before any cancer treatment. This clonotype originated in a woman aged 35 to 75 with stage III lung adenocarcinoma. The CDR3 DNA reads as TGTGCCAGCTCACCACCCGGCAGGGGGGTAAAAGAGACCCAGTACTTC. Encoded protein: CASSPPGRGVKETQYF.